A selection of T cell receptor beta chains follows, all from one sample in a study of blood T cell repertoires in COVID-19. This table comes from immunoSEQ multiplex PCR, and its TCRdb copy is limited to in-frame clones, with some not included. This table holds some 200,000 clones, about four fifths found once. Sequenced input: peripheral blood. The origin of the receptors is a woman of 80 years or more with COVID-19, enrolled during active disease. CDR3s include the opening cysteine and the closing phenylalanine or tryptophan. Each record gives: V gene, clone size, D gene, J gene, CDR3 DNA, CDR3 protein. D genes are given only for firm matches. Clone size is stated in some rows and not others, as once, few, many or a class when expanded.

TRBV27,once,-,TRBJ1-2,TGTGCCAGCAGTTCCCGGCCGGAGGCGCGGTTAAACTATGGCTACACCTTC,CASSSRPEARLNYGYTF
TRBV19,-,-,TRBJ1-1,TGTGCCAGTACCCGTGCAGGGAACACTGAAGCTTTCTTT,CASTRAGNTEAFF
TRBV5-4,-,-,TRBJ2-3,TGTGCCAGCAGCTTGGCCAGGTCCATCTCAGATACGCAGTATTTT,CASSLARSISDTQYF
TRBV7-2,-,-,TRBJ2-3,TGTGCCAGCAGCCCCCCGGGACTCCTCACAGATACGCAGTATTTT,CASSPPGLLTDTQYF
TRBV25-1,-,-,TRBJ2-5,TGTGCCAGCAGTGAAGGAGAGGCGGAAGAGACCCAGTACTTC,CASSEGEAEETQYF
TRBV24-1,few,TRBD2,TRBJ2-2,TGTGCCTCTATCGAATTAGTAGCGGGGGCTGAGCCAACCGGGGAGCTGTTTTTT,CASIELVAGAEPTGELFF
TRBV12-3/TRBV12-4,-,TRBD1,TRBJ1-2,TGTGCCAGCGCATACAGGGGAGTCGGCTACACCTTC,CASAYRGVGYTF
TRBV6-5,few,TRBD1,TRBJ2-5,TGTGCCAGCAGGGGACAGGGAGGAGAGACCCAGTACTTC,CASRGQGGETQYF
TRBV11-1,-,-,TRBJ2-7,TGTGCCAGCAGCGATCGACATTCTTACGAGCAGTACTTC,CASSDRHSYEQYF
TRBV5-1,-,TRBD1,TRBJ2-5,TGCGCCAGCAGCTTCGCCGGGACAGGGGCGCAAGAGACCCAGTACTTC,CASSFAGTGAQETQYF
TRBV5-1,-,-,TRBJ1-4,TGCGCCAGCAGTTACGGCCGGGACACAGGAAAACTGTTTTTT,CASSYGRDTGKLFF
TRBV4-2,many,-,TRBJ2-7,TGTGCCAGCAGTCGGACTGGTCCCTACGAGCAGTACTTC,CASSRTGPYEQYF
TRBV24-1,-,TRBD1,TRBJ1-2,TGTGCCACCAGTGAGACAGGGATCTATGGCTACACCTTC,CATSETGIYGYTF
TRBV18,-,-,TRBJ1-5,TGTGCCAGCTCACAGGGGGTAGGGCAGCCCCAGCATTTT,CASSQGVGQPQHF
TRBV10-1,-,-,TRBJ1-6,TGCGCCAGCAGTGAAGGGGGACGGGATAATTCACCCCTCCACTTT,CASSEGGRDNSPLHF
TRBV5-1,-,-,TRBJ2-1,TGCGCCAGCAGCCTCTCTCGCGGGGTACGCAATGAGCAGTTCTTC,CASSLSRGVRNEQFF
TRBV28,-,TRBD2,TRBJ2-5,TGTGCCAGCAGTAAGCGGGGCCAAGAGACCCAGTACTTC,CASSKRGQETQYF
TRBV19,few,TRBD1,TRBJ2-5,TGTGCCAGTAGTCCGGTGGGACAGCCCTGGGAGACCCAGTACTTC,CASSPVGQPWETQYF
TRBV3-1/TRBV3-2,-,TRBD1,TRBJ1-3,TGTGCCAGCAGCCAACGGGACAGAGACGGAAACACCATATATTTT,CASSQRDRDGNTIYF
TRBV5-4,-,-,TRBJ1-3,TGTGCCAGCAGCTTGGGGTTGCGCTCTGGAAACACCATATATTTT,CASSLGLRSGNTIYF
TRBV28,-,-,TRBJ2-7,TGTGCCAGCAGTTTGAGGGATCCCACCTACGAGCAGTACTTC,CASSLRDPTYEQYF
TRBV4-1,few,TRBD1,TRBJ2-7,TGCGCCAGCAGCCAGAACAGGGACAGCTCCTACGAGCAGTACTTC,CASSQNRDSSYEQYF
TRBV10-3,-,TRBD1,TRBJ1-2,TGTGCCATAGACGAGGGGGCAAGGTATGGCTACACCTTC,CAIDEGARYGYTF
TRBV2,once,TRBD1,TRBJ2-7,TGTGCCAGCAGTGAGGGGACAGCCTTAATCTCCTACGAGCAGTACTTC,CASSEGTALISYEQYF
TRBV4-1,-,-,TRBJ1-3,TGCGCCAGCAGCCGATTCAGGGGAGAGCTCGGCACCATATATTTT,CASSRFRGELGTIYF
TRBV27,-,TRBD1,TRBJ1-2,TGTGCCAGCAGTCCGTTTCTATACTTAGGGGGCGGCTACACCTTC,CASSPFLYLGGGYTF
TRBV14,-,-,TRBJ2-7,TGTGCCAGCAGCCAAGTACAGGGTGGCGAGCAGTACTTC,CASSQVQGGEQYF
TRBV7-8,-,-,TRBJ1-1,TGTGCCAGCAGCCTTTTAAACACTGAAGCTTTCTTT,CASSLLNTEAFF
TRBV7-8,once,TRBD1,TRBJ1-2,TGTGCCAGCAGACCCAACCCGGGACAGGGGCTAACACCCTATGGCTACACCTTC,CASRPNPGQGLTPYGYTF
TRBV2,-,-,TRBJ1-4,TGTGCCAGCAGTGAAGTCGATGAAAAACTGTTTTTT,CASSEVDEKLFF
TRBV11-2,-,-,TRBJ1-1,TGTGCCAGCAGCCAGCTGACAGAATCGTCTGAAGCTTTCTTT,CASSQLTESSEAFF
TRBV9,-,TRBD1,TRBJ1-2,TGTGCCAGCAGCAAGTCAGGGGGCAGCTATGGCTACACCTTC,CASSKSGGSYGYTF
TRBV19,-,-,TRBJ2-3,TGTGCCACCCAGGGTCCTGTCACAGATACGCAGTATTTT,CATQGPVTDTQYF